This T cell receptor (beta chain) was recovered during a study of long-term antiretroviral therapy in people with HIV. Each contributor possessed a minimum of one pre-ART and a minimum of two post-ART PBMC samples. Running of the v3.0 immunoSEQ assay took place at survey level. TCRdb keeps only in-frame clones here, not all; method: immunoSEQ multiplex PCR. The sample carries about 39,000 clones, approximately 85% recorded once. The V end lost 6 bases, the J end lost 7 bases, and 14 bases lay between the germline ends. The germline gives CDR1 SNHLY, CDR2 FYNNEI. CDR3 length: 13 residues. Here the sequenced sample was unsorted PBMCs, taken 3.1 years after starting antiretroviral therapy. This TCR came from a woman between 50 and 59 years old with HIV. The chain couples TRBV2 to TRBJ2-3, with no clear D. The CDR3 DNA sequence: TGTGCCAGCAGACATATACAGAGAAATACGCAGTATTTT. Amino acid sequence: CASRHIQRNTQYF.